This T cell receptor (beta chain) was observed in a study of blood T cell repertoires in COVID-19. Study-wide background: Material from acute and convalescent COVID-19 was sourced from the United States, Italy and Spain.

TCRdb's table, derived via immunoSEQ multiplex PCR, lists solely in-frame clones and lacks some. The sample yields about 300,000 clones, around 90% seen once. V lost 2 bases and J lost 0, with 7 bases in between. The CDR3 loop spans 14 amino acids. Germline assignment: CDR1 LNHDA and CDR2 SQIVND (reference sequence). This receptor was identified in an older man with acute or convalescent COVID-19. Sequenced: peripheral blood. This chain links TRBV19 with TRBJ1-1; D unresolved. The CDR3 protein is CASSILAVNTEAFF. CDR3 bases: TGTGCCAGTAGTATATTGGCAGTGAACACTGAAGCTTTCTTT.